A single TCR beta chain is shown here with its context. As for time point: patch test 2, 6 weeks after DPC sensitization. Indicated treatment: therapeutic diphenylcyclopropenone sensitization with weekly scalp DPC. This CDR3 has 15 residues. Germline V CDR1 and CDR2: SGHRS, YFSETQ. Trimming cost V 5 bases and J 2 bases, with 14 bases left between them. Each CDR3 protein gets one entry after TCRdb re-called the RACE reads with MiXCR. The sample consists of roughly 380,000 distinct CDR3 sequences, about 6.9% of them appearing once. The sample is drawn from a study of human T cells and chemical hapten exposure.

This TCR came from a woman younger than 30 with alopecia areata. Some clones in this sample may be carry-over from other donors' samples. This specimen consisted of whole blood, obtained in connection with sensitization to the hapten diphenylcyclopropenone (DPC). The gene calls are TRBV5-1 and TRBJ2-1; D call uncertain. The CDR3 region has the DNA TGCGCCAGCAGTAACGACCCAACAACCTACAATGAGCAGTTCTTC. Translating it yields CASSNDPTTYNEQFF.